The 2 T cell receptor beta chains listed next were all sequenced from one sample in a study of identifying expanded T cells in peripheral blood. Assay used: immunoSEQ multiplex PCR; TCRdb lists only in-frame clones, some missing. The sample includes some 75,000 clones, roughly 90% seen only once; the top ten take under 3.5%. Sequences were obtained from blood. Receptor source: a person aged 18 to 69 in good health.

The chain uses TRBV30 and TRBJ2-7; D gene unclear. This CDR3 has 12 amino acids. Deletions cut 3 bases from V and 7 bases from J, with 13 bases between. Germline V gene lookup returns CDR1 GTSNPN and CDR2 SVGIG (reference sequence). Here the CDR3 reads CAWSLVRHEQYF. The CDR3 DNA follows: TGTGCCTGGAGCCTTGTGAGGCATGAGCAGTACTTC.

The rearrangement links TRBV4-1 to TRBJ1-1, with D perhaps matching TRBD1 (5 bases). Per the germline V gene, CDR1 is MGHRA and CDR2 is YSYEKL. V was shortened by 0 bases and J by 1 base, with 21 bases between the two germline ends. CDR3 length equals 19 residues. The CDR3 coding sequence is TGCGCCAGCAGCCAAGATCCCCCCGGGGGGGTCGGGGAGAACACTGAAGCTTTCTTT. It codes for CASSQDPPGGVGENTEAFF.